This TCR beta chain was identified in a study of blood T cell repertoires in COVID-19. Turning to the study itself: The samples span acute and convalescent COVID-19 from the United States, Italy and Spain. PBMCs, B-cell-depleted T cells, or T cells were the source of the cDNA or gDNA that made up the material.

Patients from Seattle were sampled longitudinally, starting during active infection. Under the authors' procedure: Amplifying reference gene primers gave estimates of nucleated cell counts. Clones were read by immunoSEQ multiplex PCR, and TCRdb kept only the in-frame ones, dropping some. V and J calls and clone size are as listed in that table; D and trimming were resolved from the DNA. Of approximately 250,000 clones in the sample, 88% were seen once. Trimming took 2 bases from V and 5 from J; bases not matched to a gene: 10. Germline V gene data show CDR1 as SGDLS and CDR2 as YYNGEE. This CDR3 has 15 amino acids.

The sequencing sample was made of peripheral blood. The rearrangement uses TRBV9 and TRBJ2-7; 7 nucleotides align to TRBD2. This TCR was recovered from a woman aged 70-85 years with COVID-19, enrolled during active disease. The CDR3 nucleotides read TGTGCCAGCAGCGTCCTAGCGGCCATGACGGACGAGCAGTACTTC. The encoded protein is CASSVLAAMTDEQYF.